The 20 T cell receptor beta chains in this list originate from one sample, sequenced in a study of PD-1 blockade in mismatch repair-deficient tumors. The assay was immunoSEQ multiplex PCR, and TCRdb's table has in-frame clones only and misses some. This table holds 35,000 to 40,000 clones, roughly 77% found once. Sample: peripheral blood, taken 4 weeks after starting pembrolizumab. All receptors come from an adult with mismatch repair-deficient cancer.

This clone occurred once. The chain uses TRBV5-1 and TRBJ2-3; 9 bases map to TRBD2. V was pared by 3 bases and J by 5 bases, with 7 bases of the junction left unmatched. Per germline, CDR1 SGHRS and CDR2 YFSETQ. This CDR3 spans 15 amino acids. CDR3 region: CASSSGLAVEDTQYF. The CDR3 DNA reads TGCGCCAGCAGCTCGGGACTAGCAGTAGAAGATACGCAGTATTTT.

The chain joins TRBV6-1 to TRBJ2-2; D remains ambiguous. Germline V CDR1 and CDR2: MNHNS, SASEGT. V gave up 4 bases and J gave up 5 bases, with 14 bases separating them. CDR3 length equals 15 residues. The CDR3 region is CASSGLPITTGELFF. CDR3 bases: TGTGCCAGCAGTGGTCTACCCATTACGACCGGGGAGCTGTTTTTT.

This chain connects TRBV5-1 to TRBJ2-5; TRBD2 agrees at 14 bases. This CDR3 comprises 16 residues. Per the germline V gene, CDR1 is SGHRS and CDR2 is YFSETQ. V was clipped by 0 bases and J by 4 bases; unmatched bases: 2. CDR3 sequence: CASSLGTSGGRETQYF. CDR3 DNA sequence: TGCGCCAGCAGCTTGGGGACTAGCGGGGGGAGAGAGACCCAGTACTTC.

The genes are TRBV13 and TRBJ2-1, with 8 bases matching TRBD2. V shed 5 bases and J 3 bases; nucleotides not matched to a gene: 9. CDR1 and CDR2 (germline): PRHDT, FYEKMQ (reference sequence). The CDR3 spans 16 residues. This CDR3 is CASSPTGTRYYNEQFF. CDR3 coding DNA: TGTGCCAGCAGCCCCACCGGGACTAGATACTACAATGAGCAGTTCTTC.

V gene TRBV27 combines with J gene TRBJ2-7; 12 bases line up with TRBD2. The CDR3 consists of 20 residues. The germline V gene has CDR1 MNHEY and CDR2 SMNVEV (reference sequence). With V trimmed by 0 bases and J by 1 base, 13 bases remained unmatched. The CDR3 coding sequence is TGTGCCAGCAGTTTATCCCCCTTGCTAGCGGGAGGGCCGATATCCTACGAGCAGTACTTC. It yields the protein CASSLSPLLAGGPISYEQYF.

This clone occurred once. The V gene is TRBV19, the J gene TRBJ2-1; 8 bases are shared with TRBD2. Unmatched junction bases numbered 14, after V lost 6 bases and J lost 4 bases. This CDR3 region has 17 residues. Germline V gene data show CDR1 as LNHDA and CDR2 as SQIVND (reference sequence). For the CDR3, the DNA is TGTGCCAGTAGCAACTTCCCGGGACTAGACATTTACAATGAGCAGTTCTTC. Translation: CASSNFPGLDIYNEQFF.

The chain is built from TRBV5-4 and TRBJ2-7; maybe TRBD2 (6 bases). The germline V and J ends were trimmed by 2 bases and 2 bases, with 11 bases remaining between them. Germline loops: CDR1 SGHNT, CDR2 YYREEE (reference sequence). This CDR3 has 14 residues. CDR3 sequence: CASSLGASAYEQYF. In DNA form, the CDR3 reads TGTGCCAGCAGCTTAGGGGCTAGCGCCTACGAGCAGTACTTC.

The rearrangement joins TRBV30 to TRBJ2-6; 10 nucleotides align to TRBD1. The CDR3 contains 15 residues. Trimming cost V 7 bases and J 3 bases; bases outside gene matches: 6. CDR1 and CDR2 (germline): GTSNPN, SVGIG (reference sequence). DNA of the CDR3: TGTGCCTTTGGACAGGGGGTAGATGGGGCCAACGTCCTGACTTTC. Its protein is CAFGQGVDGANVLTF. Full variable domain (missing parts from reference TRBV30 and TRBJ2-6): SQTIHQWPATLVQPVGSPLSLECTVEGTSNPNLYWYRQAAGRGLQLLFYSVGIGQISSEVPQNLSASRPQDRQFILSSKKLLLSDSGFYLCAFGQGVDGANVLTFGAGSRLTVL.

In this sample, this clone turned up once. CDR3 DNA: TGTGCCAGTAGTATGTCAGGGGAGACCCAGTACTTC. The encoded protein is CASSMSGETQYF. V usage is TRBV19 and J usage is TRBJ2-5; D is perhaps TRBD1 (5 bases). CDR3 length: 12 amino acids. CDR1 is LNHDA, CDR2 SQIVND, per germline (reference sequence). V lost 3 bases and J 5 bases, leaving 7 bases between the germline ends.

This clone came up once. The chain recombines TRBV13 with TRBJ2-3; 7 bases fit TRBD2. Germline-derived CDR1 and CDR2 are PRHDT and FYEKMQ (reference sequence). The CDR3 has 16 residues. V lost 2 bases to trimming and J lost 4 bases; unmatched junction nucleotides: 9. The chain's CDR3 is CASSLSAGAWADTQYF. The CDR3 bases are TGTGCCAGCAGCTTAAGTGCGGGAGCTTGGGCAGATACGCAGTATTTT.

V is TRBV18 and J is TRBJ2-1, with TRBD1 matching over 11 bases. Germline lookup yields CDR1 KGHSH and CDR2 LQKENI. Trimming at V came to 6 bases and at J to 6 bases, leaving 7 bases not matched to a gene. This CDR3 is 15 amino acids long. The CDR3 DNA reads as TGTGCCAGCTCTCTAGGACAGGGGGCGAGCAATGAGCAGTTCTTC. It is translated as CASSLGQGASNEQFF. The full variable domain, completed using reference TRBV18 and TRBJ2-1, is NAGVMQNPRHLVRRRGQEARLRCSPMKGHSHVYWYRQLPEEGLKFMVYLQKENIIDESGMPKERFSAEFPKEGPSILRIQQVVRGDSAAYFCASSLGQGASNEQFFGPGTRLTVL.

The V gene is TRBV6-5, the J gene TRBJ2-1, with a weak D call TRBD1 (5 bases). The CDR3 spans 13 residues. The V and J ends lost 8 bases and 9 bases respectively, with 17 bases between them. Germline V gene lookup returns CDR1 MNHEY and CDR2 SVGAGI. The CDR3, as DNA: TGTGCCAGCGGCCCCTCAGGGTCACTTGAGCAGTTCTTC. It translates to CASGPSGSLEQFF.

This clone was observed a handful of times. The chain carries TRBV6-4 and TRBJ1-1; no reliable D call. CDR1 and CDR2 from the germline V gene are MRHNA and SNTAGT. CDR3 length equals 13 residues. The ends were cut back, 2 bases at V and 3 bases at J, with 7 bases in the middle. CDR3 DNA: TGTGCCAGCAGTGACAGGGAACACACTGAAGCTTTCTTT. It encodes CASSDREHTEAFF.

This clone occurred a few times. The gene calls are TRBV7-2 and TRBJ2-6, with D perhaps TRBD1 or TRBD2 (6 bases each). Germline values: CDR1 SGHTA, CDR2 FQGNSA. Trimming left V 6 bases short and J 4 bases short, with 19 bases between. There are 17 residues in the CDR3. CDR3 sequence reads: CASSFGAGEAGANVLTF. As DNA, the CDR3 is TGTGCCAGCAGTTTTGGGGCAGGGGAGGCCGGGGCCAACGTCCTGACTTTC.

This chain joins TRBV27 and TRBJ2-7; 9 bases agree with TRBD1. J lost 3 bases, V lost 3 bases, and 6 bases had no gene match. Germline-derived CDR1 and CDR2 are MNHEY and SMNVEV (reference sequence). The CDR3 has 15 amino acids. This chain's CDR3 is CASSFSGQGYYEQYF. For the CDR3, the DNA is TGTGCCAGCAGTTTTTCGGGACAGGGATACTACGAGCAGTACTTC.

The CDR3 sequence: CASSPASAGTDTQYF. In DNA, the CDR3 is TGTGCCAGCTCACCAGCTAGCGCAGGGACAGATACGCAGTATTTT. V and J are TRBV18 and TRBJ2-3; tentatively, D is TRBD2 (6 bases). The V end was cut by 2 bases, the J end by 3 bases, with 12 bases between. The CDR3 loop spans 15 amino acids. CDR1 and CDR2 (germline): KGHSH, LQKENI.

J is TRBJ2-7 and V is TRBV6-1, with D perhaps matching TRBD1 or TRBD2 (5 bases each). Looked up from germline, CDR1 is MNHNS and CDR2 is SASEGT. V was shortened by 0 bases and J by 1 base, with 10 bases between the two germline ends. The CDR3 spans 15 residues. CDR3 nucleotide sequence: TGTGCCAGCAGTGAAGCGCAGGGCGGGTCCTACGAGCAGTACTTC. Protein product: CASSEAQGGSYEQYF.

This clone was seen more than once but under ten times. The V and J genes are TRBV9 and TRBJ2-7, with a weak D call TRBD2 (5 bases). Trimming removed 4 bases at V and 0 bases at J, with 11 bases between. This CDR3 has 14 amino acids. Looked up from germline, CDR1 is SGDLS and CDR2 is YYNGEE. CDR3 loop: CASSSQGSSYEQYF. CDR3 coding DNA: TGTGCCAGCAGCTCCCAAGGGAGCTCCTACGAGCAGTACTTC.

A note on this clone: A clone one base away is much larger, so this may be a read error. The rearrangement joins TRBV6-4 to TRBJ2-2, with unresolved D. Germline V gives CDR1 MRHNA, CDR2 SNTAGT. V dropped 0 bases and J dropped 3 bases, with 2 bases sitting between them. The CDR3 has 13 residues. The DNA of the CDR3 is TGTGCCAGCAGTGACTCCTACACCGGGGAGCTGTTTTTT. This translates into CASSDSYTGELFF.

The chain links TRBV5-5 to TRBJ1-2, with 9 bases lining up with TRBD1. The CDR3 runs 14 residues. V shed 5 bases and J 8 bases; nucleotides not matched to a gene: 10. The V gene's germline CDR1 is SGHKS and CDR2 YYEKEE (reference sequence). CDR3 loop: CASRQGAGLLGYTF. The CDR3 nucleotides read TGTGCCAGCAGACAGGGGGCAGGCCTGCTCGGCTACACCTTC.